Described below is a single T cell receptor beta chain sequence and its context. This entry comes from a study of control samples from healthy donors and cancer patients. Profiling relied on immunoSEQ multiplex PCR, and the TCRdb table lists in-frame clones only, not all of them. The sample holds about 26,000 clones, around 83% seen once. This clonotype was sampled from a man aged 55 to 70 with colorectal cancer. Specimen: PBMCs.

The CDR3 DNA reads TGTGCCAGCAGTTACGCATCCGGGACTAGCCACTACGAGCAGTACGTC. Amino acid sequence: CASSYASGTSHYEQYV. The V gene is TRBV6-6, the J gene TRBJ2-7; 9 positions match TRBD2. V gave up 2 bases and J gave up 3 bases; unmatched junction bases: 8. CDR1 MNHNY and CDR2 SVGAGI come from the germline V gene (reference sequence). The CDR3 loop spans 16 amino acids.